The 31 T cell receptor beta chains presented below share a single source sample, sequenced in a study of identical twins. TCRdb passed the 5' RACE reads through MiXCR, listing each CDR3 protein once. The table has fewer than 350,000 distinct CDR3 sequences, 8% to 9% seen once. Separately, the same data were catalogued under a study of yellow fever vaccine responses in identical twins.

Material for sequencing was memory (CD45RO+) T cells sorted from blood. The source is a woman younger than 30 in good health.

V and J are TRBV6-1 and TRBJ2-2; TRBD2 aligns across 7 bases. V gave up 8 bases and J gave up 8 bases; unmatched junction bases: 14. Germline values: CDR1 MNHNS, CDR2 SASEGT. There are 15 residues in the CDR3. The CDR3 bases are TGTGCCAGCCGCCTGATTAGCGGGCAGTCAGGGGAGCTGTTTTTT. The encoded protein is CASRLISGQSGELFF.

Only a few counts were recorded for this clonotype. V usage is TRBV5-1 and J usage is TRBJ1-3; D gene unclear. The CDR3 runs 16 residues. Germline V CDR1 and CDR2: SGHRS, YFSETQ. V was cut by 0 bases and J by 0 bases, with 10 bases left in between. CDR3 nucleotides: TGCGCCAGCAGCTTGGCCGGGCATCCCTCTGGAAACACCATATATTTT. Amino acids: CASSLAGHPSGNTIYF.

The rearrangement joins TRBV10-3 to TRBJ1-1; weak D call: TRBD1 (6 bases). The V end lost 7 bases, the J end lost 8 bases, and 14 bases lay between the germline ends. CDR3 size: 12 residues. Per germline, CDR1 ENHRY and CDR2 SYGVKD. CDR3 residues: CAIKTGQTEAFF. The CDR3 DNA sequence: TGTGCCATCAAAACGGGACAAACCGAAGCTTTCTTT.

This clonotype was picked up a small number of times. Here the CDR3 DNA reads TGTGCCAGCAGCAAAGGGACTAGCGGGAGGTACGAGCAGTACTTC. Its translation is CASSKGTSGRYEQYF. The chain recombines TRBV5-4 with TRBJ2-7; 15 nucleotides line up with TRBD2. V lost 4 bases and J lost 4; bases outside the gene matches: 3. There are 15 residues in the CDR3. In germline, CDR1 is SGHNT, CDR2 YYREEE (reference sequence).

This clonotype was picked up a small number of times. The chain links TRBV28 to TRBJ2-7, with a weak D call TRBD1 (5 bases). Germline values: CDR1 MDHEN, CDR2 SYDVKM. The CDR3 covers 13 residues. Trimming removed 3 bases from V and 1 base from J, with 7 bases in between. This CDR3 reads CASSFGASYEQYF. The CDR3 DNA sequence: TGTGCCAGCAGTTTTGGGGCTTCCTACGAGCAGTACTTC.

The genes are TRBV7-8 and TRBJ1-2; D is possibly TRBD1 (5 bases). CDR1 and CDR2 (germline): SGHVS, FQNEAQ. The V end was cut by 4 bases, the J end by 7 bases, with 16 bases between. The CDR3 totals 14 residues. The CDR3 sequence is CASSSTRGVAGYTF. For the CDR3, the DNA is TGTGCCAGCAGCTCCACACGGGGGGTTGCTGGCTACACCTTC.

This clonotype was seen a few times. The CDR3 protein is CAVSPGPSTDTQYF. The CDR3 region has the DNA TGTGCCGTCTCTCCGGGACCTAGCACAGATACGCAGTATTTT. This chain uses TRBV10-3 with TRBJ2-3, with D perhaps given as TRBD1 or TRBD2 (5 bases each). Germline lookup yields CDR1 ENHRY and CDR2 SYGVKD. The length of the CDR3 is 14 residues. V was pared by 11 bases and J by 0 bases, with 15 bases between.

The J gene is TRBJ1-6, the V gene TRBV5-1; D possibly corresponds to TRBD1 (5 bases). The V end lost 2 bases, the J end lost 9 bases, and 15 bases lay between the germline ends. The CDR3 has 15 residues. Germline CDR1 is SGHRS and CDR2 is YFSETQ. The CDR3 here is CASSFTGNRGSPLHF. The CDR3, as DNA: TGCGCCAGCAGCTTCACAGGCAATAGGGGTTCACCCCTCCACTTT. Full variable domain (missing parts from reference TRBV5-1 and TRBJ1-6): KAGVTQTPRYLIKTRGQQVTLSCSPISGHRSVSWYQQTPGQGLQFLFEYFSETQRNKGNFPGRFSGRQFSNSRSEMNVSTLELGDSALYLCASSFTGNRGSPLHFGNGTRLTVT.

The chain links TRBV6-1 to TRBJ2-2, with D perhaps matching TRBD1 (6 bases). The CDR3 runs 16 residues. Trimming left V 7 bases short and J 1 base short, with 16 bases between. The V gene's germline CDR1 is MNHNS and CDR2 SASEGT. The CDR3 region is CASTTRRGMNTGELFF. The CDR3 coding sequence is TGTGCCAGCACTACGCGCAGGGGTATGAACACCGGGGAGCTGTTTTTT.

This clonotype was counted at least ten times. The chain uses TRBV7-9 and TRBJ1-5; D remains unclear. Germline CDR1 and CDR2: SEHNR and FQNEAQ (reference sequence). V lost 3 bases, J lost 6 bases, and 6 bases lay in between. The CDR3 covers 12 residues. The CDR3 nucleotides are TGTGCCAGCAGCTTGCCGGGTCAGCCCCAGCATTTT. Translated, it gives CASSLPGQPQHF.

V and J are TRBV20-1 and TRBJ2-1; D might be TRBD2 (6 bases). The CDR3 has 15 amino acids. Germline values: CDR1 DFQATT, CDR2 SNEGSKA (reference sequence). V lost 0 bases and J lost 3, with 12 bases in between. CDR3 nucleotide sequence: TGCAGTGCTAGAGATAATGGACTAAACTACAATGAGCAGTTCTTC. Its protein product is CSARDNGLNYNEQFF.

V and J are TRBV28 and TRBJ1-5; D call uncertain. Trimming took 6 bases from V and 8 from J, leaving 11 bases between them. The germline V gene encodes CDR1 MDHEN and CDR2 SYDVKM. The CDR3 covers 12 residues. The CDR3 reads CASSYGGKPQHF. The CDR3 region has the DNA TGTGCCAGCAGCTATGGCGGTAAGCCCCAGCATTTT.

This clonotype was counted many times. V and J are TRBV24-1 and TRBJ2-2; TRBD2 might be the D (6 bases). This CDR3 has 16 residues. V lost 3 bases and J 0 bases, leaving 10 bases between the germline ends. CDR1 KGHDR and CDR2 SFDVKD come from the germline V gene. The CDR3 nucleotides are TGTGCCACCAGTGATGGATCGGGGGCGAACACCGGGGAGCTGTTTTTT. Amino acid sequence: CATSDGSGANTGELFF.

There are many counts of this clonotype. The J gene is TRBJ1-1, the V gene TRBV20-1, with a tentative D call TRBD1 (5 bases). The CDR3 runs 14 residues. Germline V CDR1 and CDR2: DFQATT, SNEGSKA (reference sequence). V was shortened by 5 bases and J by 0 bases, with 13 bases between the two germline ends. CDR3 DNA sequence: TGCAGTGCTGCCCGGGACCTCATGAACACTGAAGCTTTCTTT. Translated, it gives CSAARDLMNTEAFF.

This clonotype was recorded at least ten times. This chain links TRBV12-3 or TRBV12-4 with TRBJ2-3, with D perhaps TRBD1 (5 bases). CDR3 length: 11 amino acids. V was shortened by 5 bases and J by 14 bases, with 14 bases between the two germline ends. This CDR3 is CASSPQGDGYF. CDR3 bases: TGTGCCAGCAGTCCACAAGGGGATGGGTATTTT.

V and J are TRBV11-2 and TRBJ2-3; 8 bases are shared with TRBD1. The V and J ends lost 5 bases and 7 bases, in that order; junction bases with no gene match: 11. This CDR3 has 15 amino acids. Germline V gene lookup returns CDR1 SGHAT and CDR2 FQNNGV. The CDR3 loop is CASSPGQGTWYTQYF. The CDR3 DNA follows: TGTGCCAGCAGCCCAGGACAGGGAACGTGGTATACGCAGTATTTT.

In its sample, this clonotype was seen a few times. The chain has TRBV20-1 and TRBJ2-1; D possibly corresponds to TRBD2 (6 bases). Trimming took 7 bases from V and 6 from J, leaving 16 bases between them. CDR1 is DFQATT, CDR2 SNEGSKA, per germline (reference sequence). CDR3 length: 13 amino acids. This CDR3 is CSVLDYLPNEQFF. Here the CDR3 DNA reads TGCAGTGTTTTGGACTACTTGCCCAATGAGCAGTTCTTC.

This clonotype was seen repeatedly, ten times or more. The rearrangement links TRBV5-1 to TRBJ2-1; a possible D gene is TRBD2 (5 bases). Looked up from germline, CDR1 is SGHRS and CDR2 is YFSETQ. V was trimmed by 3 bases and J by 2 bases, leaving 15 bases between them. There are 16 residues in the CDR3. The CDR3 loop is CASSSGWETTYNEQFF. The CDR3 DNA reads TGCGCCAGCAGCTCGGGGTGGGAGACTACCTACAATGAGCAGTTCTTC.

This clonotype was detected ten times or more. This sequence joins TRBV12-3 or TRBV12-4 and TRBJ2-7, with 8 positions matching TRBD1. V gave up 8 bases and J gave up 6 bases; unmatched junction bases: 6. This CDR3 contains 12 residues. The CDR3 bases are TGTGCCAGCGGGCAGGGGGCACGCGAGCAGTACTTC. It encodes CASGQGAREQYF.

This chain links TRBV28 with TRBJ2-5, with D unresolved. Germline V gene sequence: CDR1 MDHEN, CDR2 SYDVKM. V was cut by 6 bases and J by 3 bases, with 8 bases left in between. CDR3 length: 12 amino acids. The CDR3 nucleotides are TGTGCCAGCAGCTTCGGAAAAGAGACCCAGTACTTC. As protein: CASSFGKETQYF.

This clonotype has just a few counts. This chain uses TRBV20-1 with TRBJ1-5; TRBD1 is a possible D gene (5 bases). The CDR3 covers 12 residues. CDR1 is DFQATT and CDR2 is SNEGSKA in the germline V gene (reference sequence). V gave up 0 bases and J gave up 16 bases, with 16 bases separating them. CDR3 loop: CSARDRSQGTHF. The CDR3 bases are TGCAGTGCTAGAGATCGGTCGCAGGGAACACATTTT.

The CDR3 loop is CSARPRTGSSSSTDTQYF. The DNA of the CDR3 is TGCAGTGCTAGACCACGGACAGGGAGCTCCTCTAGCACAGATACGCAGTATTTT. The chain couples TRBV20-1 to TRBJ2-3; 8 positions agree with TRBD1. Germline lookup yields CDR1 DFQATT and CDR2 SNEGSKA (reference sequence). Trimming cost V 2 bases and J 0 bases; bases outside gene matches: 13. This CDR3 comprises 18 residues.

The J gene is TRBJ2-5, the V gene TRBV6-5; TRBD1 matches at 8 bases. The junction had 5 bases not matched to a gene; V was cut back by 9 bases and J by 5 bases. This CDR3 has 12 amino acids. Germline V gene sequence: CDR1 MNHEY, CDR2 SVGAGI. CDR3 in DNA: TGTGCCAGTAAGGACAGGGTGGAGACCCAGTACTTC. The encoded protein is CASKDRVETQYF.

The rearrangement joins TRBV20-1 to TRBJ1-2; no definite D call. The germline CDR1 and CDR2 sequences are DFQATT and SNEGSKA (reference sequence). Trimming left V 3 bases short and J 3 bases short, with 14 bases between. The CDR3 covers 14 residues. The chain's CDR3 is CSASVPLRDYGYTF. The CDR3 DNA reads TGCAGTGCTAGCGTCCCCCTAAGGGACTATGGCTACACCTTC.

The CDR3 sequence: CASSLAYGQGRNQPQHF. The CDR3 DNA is TGTGCCAGCAGCTTGGCCTACGGACAGGGGAGGAATCAGCCCCAGCATTTT. This sequence joins TRBV5-8 and TRBJ1-5; TRBD1 aligns across 9 bases. This CDR3 contains 17 residues. V was clipped by 0 bases and J by 4 bases; unmatched bases: 8. Germline CDR1 is SGHTS and CDR2 is YDEGEE.

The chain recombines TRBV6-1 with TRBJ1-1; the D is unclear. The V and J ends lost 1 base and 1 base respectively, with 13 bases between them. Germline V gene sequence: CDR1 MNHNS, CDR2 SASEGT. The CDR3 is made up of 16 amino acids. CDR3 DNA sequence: TGTGCCAGCAGTGAAGTCTTCCGCCTCGAGAACACTGAAGCTTTCTTT. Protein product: CASSEVFRLENTEAFF.

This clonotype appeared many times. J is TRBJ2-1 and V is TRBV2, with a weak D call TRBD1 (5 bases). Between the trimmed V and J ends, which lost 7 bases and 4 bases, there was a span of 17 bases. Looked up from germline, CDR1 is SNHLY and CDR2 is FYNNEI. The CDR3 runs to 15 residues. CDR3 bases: TGTGCCAGCATAGAACAAGGGGAACATTACAATGAGCAGTTCTTC. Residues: CASIEQGEHYNEQFF.

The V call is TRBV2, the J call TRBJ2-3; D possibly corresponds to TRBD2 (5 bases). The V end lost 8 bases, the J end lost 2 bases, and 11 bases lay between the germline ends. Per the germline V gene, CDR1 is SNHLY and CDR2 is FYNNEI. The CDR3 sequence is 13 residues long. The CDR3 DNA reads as TGTGCCAGCTCCGGTCTAGCCACAGATACGCAGTATTTT. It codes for CASSGLATDTQYF.

The CDR3 loop is CSARAVTGGHPYEQYF. CDR3 bases: TGCAGTGCTAGAGCGGTCACCGGGGGACACCCATACGAGCAGTACTTC. The chain links TRBV20-1 to TRBJ2-7; possibly TRBD1 or TRBD2 for D (6 bases each). Trimming pared 1 base from V and 4 bases from J, leaving 20 bases between. The CDR3 is made up of 16 amino acids. CDR1 and CDR2 (germline): DFQATT, SNEGSKA (reference sequence).

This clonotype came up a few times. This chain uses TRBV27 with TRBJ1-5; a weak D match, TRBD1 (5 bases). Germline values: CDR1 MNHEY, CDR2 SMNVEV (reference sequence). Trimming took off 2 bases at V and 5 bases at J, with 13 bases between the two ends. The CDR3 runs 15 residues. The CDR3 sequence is CASSLISGPDQPQHF. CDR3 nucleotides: TGTGCCAGCAGTTTAATCTCAGGGCCAGATCAGCCCCAGCATTTT.

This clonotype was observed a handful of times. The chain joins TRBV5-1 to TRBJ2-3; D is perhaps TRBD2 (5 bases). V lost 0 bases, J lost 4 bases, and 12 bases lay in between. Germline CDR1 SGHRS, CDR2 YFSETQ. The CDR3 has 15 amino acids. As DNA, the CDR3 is TGCGCCAGCAGCTTGGCCGTAGGGAGTGCAGATACGCAGTATTTT. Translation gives CASSLAVGSADTQYF.